This T cell receptor (beta chain) comes out of a study of CD8+CD57+ T cells in acquired aplastic anemia. At the level of the study: Mean DNA quantity obtained from sorted CD4+ and CD8+ cells was 3.2 ug. CD4+ cells from healthy donors averaged approximately 9.8 million reads.

Note on this clonotype: Its antigen remains unidentified.

Per the germline V gene, CDR1 is SGHTA and CDR2 is FQGNSA. Trimming took off 5 bases at V and 4 bases at J, with 20 bases between the two ends. The CDR3 loop spans 16 amino acids. TCR beta VDJ and CDR3 profiling used genomic DNA as template. TCRdb re-analysed the reads in MiXCR, keeping a single row per CDR3 protein. The table lists hundreds of thousands of distinct CDR3 sequences, roughly 64% of them singletons, with under 5% in the top ten. Study-level results: Both patients and controls carried the same twenty-nine CD8+ CDR3 sequences.

The clonotype comes from a human donor in good health, serving as a control. The rearrangement uses TRBV7-2 and TRBJ1-2; TRBD1 is a possible D gene (5 bases). What was sequenced was sorted CD4+, CD8+, or CD8+CD57+ T cells (not recorded which) from PBMCs. The CDR3 region is CASSPPEGYRSYGYTF. CDR3 bases: TGTGCCAGCAGCCCCCCCGAGGGGTACAGAAGCTATGGCTACACCTTC.